This TCR beta chain was identified during a study of regulatory T cells in long-lasting Graves disease. Study context: Graves' patients (newly diagnosed) had been on antithyroid drugs under 3 months. General study findings and limits: When disease was persistent, TRBV28, TRBJ1-2 and TRBJ2-5 were the favored segments.

Time point described: newly diagnosed GD, antithyroid drugs for less than 3 months. After RNA was extracted from PBMCs, the TCR library was made from it. Blood from the periphery, approximately 9 milliliters in all, was drawn into EDTA tubes. Arm-PCR of CDR3 regions and iRepertoire HTBI primers were used to build TCR beta libraries. MiXCR was run by TCRdb on the multiplex PCR reads, yielding one entry per CDR3 protein. This table has about 360,000 distinct CDR3 sequences, 16% appearing once. This clonotype was observed many times. Its antigen is not known. J lost 4 bases, V lost 5 bases, and 8 bases had no gene match. Germline V gives CDR1 MNHNS, CDR2 SASEGT. The CDR3 extends over 17 amino acids. A further study also used this sample, focusing on T cells in Graves' hyperthyroidism and ophthalmopathy.

This chain joins TRBV6-1 and TRBJ1-6, with 10 bases identical to TRBD1. This specimen consisted of peripheral blood mononuclear cells (PBMCs), obtained at new diagnosis, from a patient treated with antithyroid drugs. This sequence originates from a woman in her late teens or twenties with Graves disease. CDR3 sequence: CASSHRDRGTYNSPLHF. The CDR3 DNA reads as TGTGCCAGCAGTCACCGGGACAGGGGCACTTATAATTCACCCCTCCACTTT.